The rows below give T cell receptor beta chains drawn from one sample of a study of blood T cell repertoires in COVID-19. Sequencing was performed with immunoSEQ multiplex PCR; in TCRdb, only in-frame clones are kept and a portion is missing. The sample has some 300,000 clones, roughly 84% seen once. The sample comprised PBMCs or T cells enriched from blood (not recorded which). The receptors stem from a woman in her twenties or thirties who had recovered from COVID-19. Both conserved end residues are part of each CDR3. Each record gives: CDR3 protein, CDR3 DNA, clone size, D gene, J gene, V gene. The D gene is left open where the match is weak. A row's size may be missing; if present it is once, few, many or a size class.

CASTRTGDFLSYNSPLHF TGTGCCAGCACCCGGACAGGGGACTTTTTGAGCTATAATTCACCCCTCCACTTT - TRBD1 TRBJ1-6 TRBV28
CASSVTGETYNSPLHF TGCGCCAGCAGCGTTACAGGGGAGACCTATAATTCACCCCTCCACTTT - TRBD1 TRBJ1-6 TRBV5-1
CASSLSISSGNTIYF TGTGCCAGCAGTTTATCGATCAGTTCTGGAAACACCATATATTTT - - TRBJ1-3 TRBV27
CATSESGGSSYNEQFF TGTGCCACCAGTGAGAGCGGGGGATCCTCCTACAATGAGCAGTTCTTC - TRBD2 TRBJ2-1 TRBV24-1
CATSAYMDNEQFF TGTGCCACCAGTGCGTACATGGACAATGAGCAGTTCTTC - - TRBJ2-1 TRBV24-1
CASSQNAGGAYEKLFF TGCGCCAGCAGCCAAAACGCAGGGGGCGCATATGAAAAACTGTTTTTT - TRBD1 TRBJ1-4 TRBV4-3
CATPTGLAGRTDTQYF TGTGCCACTCCGACCGGACTAGCGGGGCGCACAGATACGCAGTATTTT - TRBD2 TRBJ2-3 TRBV2
CASSTDRGSNQPQHF TGCGCCAGCAGCACCGACAGGGGAAGCAATCAGCCCCAGCATTTT - TRBD1 TRBJ1-5 TRBV4-1
CASSPLGASGNTIYF TGTGCCAGCTCACCGCTTGGGGCCTCTGGAAACACCATATATTTT - - TRBJ1-3 TRBV18
CASSRTGGNSPLHF TGTGCCAGCAGTCGGACAGGTGGTAATTCACCCCTCCACTTT once TRBD1 TRBJ1-6 TRBV6-5